This T cell receptor beta chain was recorded in a study of CD8+CD57+ T cells in acquired aplastic anemia. Study background: DNA recovered from sorted CD4+ and CD8+ cells had a mean of around 3.3 ug. Study-wide results and caveats: Patients and healthy controls showed no significant CD8+ Simpson's diversity difference. Overlap between patients and controls comprised 25 to 35 CD8+ CDR3 sequences.

TCR beta VDJ combinations and CDR3 sequences were profiled from genomic DNA. MiXCR, applied by TCRdb to the reads, yields one record per CDR3 protein. This table has roughly 170,000 distinct CDR3 sequences, about 50% appearing once. Trimming left V 11 bases short and J 4 bases short, with 8 bases between. The CDR3 covers 11 residues. Per germline, CDR1 MNHNY and CDR2 SVGAGI (reference sequence). As for this clonotype: Its antigen is not identified.

Sequenced patients had shown CD8+CD57+ cell expansion by flow cytometry. The diagnosis in all patients was severe acquired aplastic anemia. Specimen: sorted CD4+, CD8+, or CD8+CD57+ T cells (not recorded which) from PBMCs. This clonotype originated in a human donor with aplastic anemia. The rearrangement uses TRBV6-6 and TRBJ2-2; D remains unclear. Written as DNA, the CDR3 is TGTGCCCTGTGGGGCACCGGGGAGCTGTTTTTT. It codes for CALWGTGELFF.